This T cell receptor (beta chain) was identified in a study of blood T cells in healthy people across ages. It was with a sample-barcoded 5' primer and a J-beta primer mix that a second PCR of roughly 7 to 12 cycles was run. TCRdb redid the calling of the 5' RACE reads with MiXCR, one entry per CDR3 protein. Among 1,100,000 or so distinct CDR3 sequences listed, 35% to 50% were seen once. This clonotype was seen a handful of times. Germline values: CDR1 MGHDK, CDR2 SYGVNS. Deletions cut 4 bases from V and 6 bases from J, with 12 bases between. CDR3 size: 13 residues. Sample: blood. The chain is built from TRBV25-1 and TRBJ1-2, with D possibly matching TRBD1 (5 bases). This receptor was obtained from an older woman in good health. Here the CDR3 DNA reads TGTGCCAGCAGTGCCCCGGGACGGGATGGCTACACCTTC. It encodes CASSAPGRDGYTF.